The sequence of this TCR beta chain was determined in a study of cytomegalovirus exposure and HLA in healthy donors. The overall study: Of several hundred genotyped donors, 81% grouped in the Caucasian-associated ancestry cluster.

The V gene lost 4 bases and the J gene lost 5 bases, with 12 bases spanning the gap. Germline V gene data show CDR1 as LGHNA and CDR2 as YSLEER. The CDR3 is 14 amino acids. PCR employed 60 Vbeta and 13 Jbeta primers. Assay used: immunoSEQ multiplex PCR; TCRdb lists only in-frame clones, some missing. Of about 200,000 clones listed, 75% to 85% are singletons. Remarks on this clone: Its antigen is as yet unknown.

General study points: Later, an analysis found that common viral pathogens appeared to be linked with several of the most significant clusters. Sequencing probably produced one cluster of sequence variants that were highly shared. It was assumed in the presence/absence analyses that sequencing depth was roughly uniform across donors.

The material sequenced was PBMCs. V gene TRBV4-3 combines with J gene TRBJ2-1, with a tentative D call TRBD2 (6 bases). The clonotype comes from a woman in her 50s in good health and CMV-seronegative. CDR3 amino acids: CASSLGTGDNEQFF. CDR3 DNA sequence: TGCGCCAGCAGCCTTGGGACTGGTGACAATGAGCAGTTCTTC.